The entry below gives a single TCR beta chain sequence along with its context. V was cut by 9 bases and J by 5 bases, with 15 bases left in between. This CDR3 has 13 residues. The germline CDR1 and CDR2 sequences are KGHDR and SFDVKD. Sequenced by immunoSEQ multiplex PCR; TCRdb stores in-frame clones only, minus some. The sample shows some 450,000 clones, approximately 90% of them seen only once. Patients of the Seattle cohort, enrolled during active infection, were followed longitudinally. The data were taken from a study of blood T cell repertoires in COVID-19. About the study: There were acute and convalescent COVID-19 samples, and they came from the United States, Italy and Spain.

The TCR was taken from a man aged 18 to 29 with COVID-19, enrolled during active disease. The sample was peripheral blood. The chain is built from TRBV24-1 and TRBJ2-5; TRBD2 is a possible D gene (5 bases). In nucleotides, the CDR3 is TGTGCCACCGGGGATAGTTCTAGCGAGACCCAGTACTTC. It yields the protein CATGDSSSETQYF.